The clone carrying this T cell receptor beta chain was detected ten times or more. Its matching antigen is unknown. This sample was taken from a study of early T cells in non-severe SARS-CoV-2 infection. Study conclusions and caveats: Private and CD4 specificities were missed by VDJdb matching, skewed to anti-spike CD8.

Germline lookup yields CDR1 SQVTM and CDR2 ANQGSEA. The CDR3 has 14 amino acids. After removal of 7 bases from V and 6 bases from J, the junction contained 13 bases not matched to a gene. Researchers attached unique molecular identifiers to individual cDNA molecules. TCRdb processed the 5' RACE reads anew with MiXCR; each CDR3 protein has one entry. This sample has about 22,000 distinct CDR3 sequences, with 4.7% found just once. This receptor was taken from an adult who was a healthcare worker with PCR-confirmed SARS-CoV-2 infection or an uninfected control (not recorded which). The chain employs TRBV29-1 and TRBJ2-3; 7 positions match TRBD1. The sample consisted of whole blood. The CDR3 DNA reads TGCAGCGGACGGACAGGCTTCGGTGGGGATACGCAGTATTTT. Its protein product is CSGRTGFGGDTQYF.